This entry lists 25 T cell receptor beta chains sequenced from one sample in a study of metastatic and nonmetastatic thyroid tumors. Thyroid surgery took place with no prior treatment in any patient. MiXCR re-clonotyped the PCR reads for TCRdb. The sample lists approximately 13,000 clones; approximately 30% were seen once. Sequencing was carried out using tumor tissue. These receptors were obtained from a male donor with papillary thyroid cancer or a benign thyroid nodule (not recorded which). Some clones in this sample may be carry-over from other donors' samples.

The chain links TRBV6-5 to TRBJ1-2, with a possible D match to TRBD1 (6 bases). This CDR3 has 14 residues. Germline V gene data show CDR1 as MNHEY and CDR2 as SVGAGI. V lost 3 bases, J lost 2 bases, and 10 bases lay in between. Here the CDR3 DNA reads TGTGCCAGCAGTTATCGGCAGGGGAACTATGGCTACACCTTC. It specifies CASSYRQGNYGYTF.

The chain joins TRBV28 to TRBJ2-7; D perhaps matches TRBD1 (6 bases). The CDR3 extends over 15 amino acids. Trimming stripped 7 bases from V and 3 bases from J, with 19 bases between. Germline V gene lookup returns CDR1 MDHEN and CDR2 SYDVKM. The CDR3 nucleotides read TGTGCCAGCACTTTTGCAGGGGCCGCACTCTACGAGCAGTACTTC. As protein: CASTFAGAALYEQYF.

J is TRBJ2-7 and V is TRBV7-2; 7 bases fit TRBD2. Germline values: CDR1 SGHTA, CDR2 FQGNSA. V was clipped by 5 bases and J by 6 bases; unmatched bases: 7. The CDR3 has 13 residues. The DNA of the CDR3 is TGTGCCAGCAGCCCCGGGACTATCTCCGAGCAGTACTTC. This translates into CASSPGTISEQYF.

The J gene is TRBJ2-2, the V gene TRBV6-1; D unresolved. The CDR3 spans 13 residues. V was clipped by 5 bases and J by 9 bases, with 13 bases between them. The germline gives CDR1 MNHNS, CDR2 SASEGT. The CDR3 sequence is CASSQPIEWELFF. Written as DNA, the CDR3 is TGTGCCAGCAGTCAACCTATAGAGTGGGAGCTGTTTTTT.

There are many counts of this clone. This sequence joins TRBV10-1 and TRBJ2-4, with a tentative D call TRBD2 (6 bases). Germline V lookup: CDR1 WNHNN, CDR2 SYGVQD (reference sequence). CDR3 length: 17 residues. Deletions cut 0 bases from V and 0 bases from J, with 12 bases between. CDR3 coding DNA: TGCGCCAGCAGTGAGTCCGGGACTGTGGTAGCCAAAAACATTCAGTACTTC. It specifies CASSESGTVVAKNIQYF.

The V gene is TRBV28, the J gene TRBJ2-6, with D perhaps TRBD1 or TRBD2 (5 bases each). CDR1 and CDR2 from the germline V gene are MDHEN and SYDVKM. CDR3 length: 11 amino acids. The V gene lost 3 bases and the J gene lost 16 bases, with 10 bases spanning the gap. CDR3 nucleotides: TGTGCCAGCAGTTTTCGGGGCCCTCTGACTTTC. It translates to CASSFRGPLTF.

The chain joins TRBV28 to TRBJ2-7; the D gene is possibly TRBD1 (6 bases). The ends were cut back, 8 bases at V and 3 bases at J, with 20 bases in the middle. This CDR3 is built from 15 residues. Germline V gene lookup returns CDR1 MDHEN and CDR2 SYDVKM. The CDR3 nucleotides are TGTGCCAGCGGGGAGCTGGCAGGGGTCAGCTACGAGCAGTACTTC. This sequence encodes CASGELAGVSYEQYF.

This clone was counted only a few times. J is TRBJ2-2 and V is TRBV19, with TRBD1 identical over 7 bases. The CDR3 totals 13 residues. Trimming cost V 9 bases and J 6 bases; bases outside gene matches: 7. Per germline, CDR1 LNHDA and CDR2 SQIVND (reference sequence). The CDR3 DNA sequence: TGTGCCAGAAGACAGGGAGAAGCCGGGGAGCTGTTTTTT. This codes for CARRQGEAGELFF.

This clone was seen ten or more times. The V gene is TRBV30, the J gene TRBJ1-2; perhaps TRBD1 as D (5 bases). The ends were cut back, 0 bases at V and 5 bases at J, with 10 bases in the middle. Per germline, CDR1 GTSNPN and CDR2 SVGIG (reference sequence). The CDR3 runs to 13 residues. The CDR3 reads CAWSVKGQYGYTF. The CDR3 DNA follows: TGTGCCTGGAGTGTCAAGGGGCAGTATGGCTACACCTTC.

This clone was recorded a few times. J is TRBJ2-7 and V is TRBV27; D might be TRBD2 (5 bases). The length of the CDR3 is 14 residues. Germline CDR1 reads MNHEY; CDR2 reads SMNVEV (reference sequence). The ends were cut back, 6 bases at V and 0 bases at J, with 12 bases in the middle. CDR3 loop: CASRCSVASYEQYF. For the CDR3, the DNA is TGTGCCAGCAGATGTAGCGTGGCCTCCTACGAGCAGTACTTC.

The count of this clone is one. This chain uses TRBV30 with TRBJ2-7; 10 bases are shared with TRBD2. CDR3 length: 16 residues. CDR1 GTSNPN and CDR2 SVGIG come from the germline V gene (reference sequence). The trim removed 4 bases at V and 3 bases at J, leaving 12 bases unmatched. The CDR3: CAWKGLAQGGGYEQYF. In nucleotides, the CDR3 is TGTGCCTGGAAGGGACTAGCGCAAGGAGGAGGCTACGAGCAGTACTTC.

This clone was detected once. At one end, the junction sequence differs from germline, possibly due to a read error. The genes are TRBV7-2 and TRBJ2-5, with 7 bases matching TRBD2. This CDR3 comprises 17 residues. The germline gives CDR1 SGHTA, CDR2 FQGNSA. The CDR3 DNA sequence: TGTTCCAGCAGCTTAGGAACGGCGGGGGTGAGACAAGAGACCCAGTACTTC. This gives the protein CSSSLGTAGVRQETQYF.

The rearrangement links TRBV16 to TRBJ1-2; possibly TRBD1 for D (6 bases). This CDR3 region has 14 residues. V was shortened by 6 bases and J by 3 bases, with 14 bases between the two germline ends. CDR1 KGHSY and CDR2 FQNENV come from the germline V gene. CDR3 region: CASRPTGIHYGYTF. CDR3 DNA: TGTGCCAGCAGACCTACAGGGATACACTATGGCTACACCTTC.

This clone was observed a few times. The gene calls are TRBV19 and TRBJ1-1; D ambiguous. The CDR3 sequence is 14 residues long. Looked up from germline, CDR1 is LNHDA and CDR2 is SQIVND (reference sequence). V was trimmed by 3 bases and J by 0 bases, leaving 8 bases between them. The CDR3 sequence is CASSIPHMNTEAFF. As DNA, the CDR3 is TGTGCCAGTAGTATCCCCCATATGAACACTGAAGCTTTCTTT.

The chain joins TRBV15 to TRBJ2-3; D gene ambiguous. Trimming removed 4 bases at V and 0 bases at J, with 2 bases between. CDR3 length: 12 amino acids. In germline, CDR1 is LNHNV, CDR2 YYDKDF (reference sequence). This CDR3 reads CATSISTDTQYF. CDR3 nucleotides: TGTGCCACCAGCATTAGCACAGATACGCAGTATTTT.

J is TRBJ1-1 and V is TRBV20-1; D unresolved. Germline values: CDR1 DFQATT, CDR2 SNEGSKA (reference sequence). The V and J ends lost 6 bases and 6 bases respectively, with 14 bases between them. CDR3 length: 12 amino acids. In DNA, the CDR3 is TGCAGTGCCCCTTCGCGGGTCGCTGAAGCTTTCTTT. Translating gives CSAPSRVAEAFF.

The CDR3 sequence: CASSVGMNTEAFF. CDR3 DNA sequence: TGTGCCAGCAGCGTAGGGATGAACACTGAAGCTTTCTTT. The chain links TRBV7-8 to TRBJ1-1, with unresolved D. CDR1 and CDR2 (germline): SGHVS, FQNEAQ. V gave up 5 bases and J gave up 0 bases, with 7 bases separating them. The CDR3 spans 13 residues.

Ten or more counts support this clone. CDR3 sequence (DNA): TGTGCCAGCAGCGTAGCTGAGGGGGCGAGTGGCTACACCTTC. Translating gives CASSVAEGASGYTF. The J gene is TRBJ1-2, the V gene TRBV9, with TRBD1 matching 7 bases. Germline V gives CDR1 SGDLS, CDR2 YYNGEE. This CDR3 contains 14 residues. With 0 bases clipped from V and 7 bases from J, the junction kept 6 bases outside the gene matches.

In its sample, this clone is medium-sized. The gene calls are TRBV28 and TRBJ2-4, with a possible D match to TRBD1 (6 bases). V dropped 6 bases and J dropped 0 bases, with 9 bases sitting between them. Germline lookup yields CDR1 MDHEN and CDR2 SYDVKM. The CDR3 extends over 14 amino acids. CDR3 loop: CASSNRVAKNIQYF. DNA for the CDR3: TGTGCCAGCAGCAACAGGGTAGCCAAAAACATTCAGTACTTC. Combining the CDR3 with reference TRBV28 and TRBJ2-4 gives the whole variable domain DVKVTQSSRYLVKRTGEKVFLECVQDMDHENMFWYRQDPGLGLRLIYFSYDVKMKEKGDIPEGYSVSREKKERFSLILESASTNQTSMYLCASSNRVAKNIQYFGAGTRLSVL.

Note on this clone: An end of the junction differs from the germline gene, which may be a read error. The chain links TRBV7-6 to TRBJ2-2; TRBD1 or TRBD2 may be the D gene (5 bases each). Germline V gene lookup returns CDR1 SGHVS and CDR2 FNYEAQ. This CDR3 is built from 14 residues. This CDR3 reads CASTTVMDTGELFF. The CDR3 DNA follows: TGTGCCAGCACCACGGTGATGGACACCGGGGAGCTGTTTTTC.

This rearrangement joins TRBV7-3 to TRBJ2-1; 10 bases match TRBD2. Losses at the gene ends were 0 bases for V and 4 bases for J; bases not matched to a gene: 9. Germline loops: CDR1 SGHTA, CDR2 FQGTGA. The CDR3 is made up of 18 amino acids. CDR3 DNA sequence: TGTGCCAGCAGCTTAACGTGTTCTAGCGGGGGACCTTACAATGAGCAGTTCTTC. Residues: CASSLTCSSGGPYNEQFF.

CDR3 sequence (DNA): TGTGCCTGGGGAACAGGGGGCTACGAGCAGTACTTC. This encodes CAWGTGGYEQYF. This chain joins TRBV30 and TRBJ2-7; 8 bases map to TRBD1. Germline loops: CDR1 GTSNPN, CDR2 SVGIG (reference sequence). This CDR3 region has 12 residues. Trimming took 5 bases from V and 3 from J; bases not matched to a gene: 3. The full variable domain, with the rest looked up from reference TRBV30 and TRBJ2-7, is SQTIHQWPATLVQPVGSPLSLECTVEGTSNPNLYWYRQAAGRGLQLLFYSVGIGQISSEVPQNLSASRPQDRQFILSSKKLLLSDSGFYLCAWGTGGYEQYFGPGTRLTVT.

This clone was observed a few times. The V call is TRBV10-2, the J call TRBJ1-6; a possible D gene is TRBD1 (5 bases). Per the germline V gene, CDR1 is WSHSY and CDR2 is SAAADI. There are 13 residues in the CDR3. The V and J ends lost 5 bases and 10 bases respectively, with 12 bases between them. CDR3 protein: CASSPGTSSPLHF. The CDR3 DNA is TGCGCCAGCAGTCCCGGGACCTCCTCACCCCTCCACTTT.

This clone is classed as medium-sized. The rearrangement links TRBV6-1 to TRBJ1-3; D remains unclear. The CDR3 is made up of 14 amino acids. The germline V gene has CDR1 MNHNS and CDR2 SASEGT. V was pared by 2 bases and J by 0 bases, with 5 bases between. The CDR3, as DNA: TGTGCCAGCAGTGAACGGATCTCTGGAAACACCATATATTTT. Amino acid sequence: CASSERISGNTIYF.

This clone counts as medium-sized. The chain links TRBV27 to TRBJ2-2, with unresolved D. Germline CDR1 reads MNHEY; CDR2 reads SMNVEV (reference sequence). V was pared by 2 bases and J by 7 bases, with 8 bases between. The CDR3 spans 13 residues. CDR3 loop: CASSLSGNGELFF. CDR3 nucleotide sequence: TGTGCCAGCAGTTTAAGTGGGAACGGGGAGCTGTTTTTT.